The 15 T cell receptor beta chains below were found in one sample sequenced in a study of blood T cells in healthy people across ages. A second PCR, run for about 7 to 11 cycles, used a sample-barcoded 5' primer plus a J-beta primer mix. In TCRdb, the 5' RACE reads were re-called with MiXCR into one record per CDR3 protein. The sample includes under 2 million distinct CDR3 sequences, 30% to 35% of them seen just once. What was sequenced was blood. These receptors were taken from a woman in her thirties in good health.

The gene calls are TRBV15 and TRBJ2-1; D remains unclear. Germline loops: CDR1 LNHNV, CDR2 YYDKDF (reference sequence). This CDR3 has 13 residues. The V end was cut by 3 bases, the J end by 5 bases, with 8 bases between. This CDR3 reads CATSSRRDNEQFF. The CDR3 DNA sequence: TGTGCCACCAGCAGCAGGAGAGACAATGAGCAGTTCTTC.

The chain is built from TRBV28 and TRBJ1-1; D is ambiguous. V lost 0 bases, J lost 3 bases, and 5 bases lay in between. Looked up from germline, CDR1 is MDHEN and CDR2 is SYDVKM. CDR3 size: 13 residues. This CDR3 reads CASSLWAYTEAFF. Written as DNA, the CDR3 is TGTGCCAGCAGTTTATGGGCGTACACTGAAGCTTTCTTT.

V gene TRBV20-1 combines with J gene TRBJ2-4; D is unresolved. CDR3 size: 13 residues. Germline V gives CDR1 DFQATT, CDR2 SNEGSKA (reference sequence). Trimming left V 7 bases short and J 3 bases short, with 13 bases between. CDR3 sequence (DNA): TGCAGTGGGAAAGGCCGAGTCAAAAACATTCAGTACTTC. Its protein is CSGKGRVKNIQYF.

The chain carries TRBV23-1 and TRBJ2-4, with D unresolved. TRBV23-1 counts as an open reading frame of uncertain function. CDR3 length equals 16 residues. Trimming removed 0 bases at V and 2 bases at J, with 11 bases between. CDR3 sequence: CASSQSDRCSKNIQYF. The CDR3 DNA reads TGCGCCAGCAGTCAATCGGACCGATGCTCCAAAAACATTCAGTACTTC.

This clonotype was seen a few times. The rearrangement joins TRBV20-1 to TRBJ1-2; weak D call: TRBD1 (6 bases). V lost 5 bases and J lost 7, with 14 bases in between. CDR1 DFQATT and CDR2 SNEGSKA come from the germline V gene (reference sequence). The CDR3 totals 12 residues. Here the CDR3 DNA reads TGCAGTGCTCCCACAGGGTCGGGTGGCTACACCTTC. This gives the protein CSAPTGSGGYTF.

The V call is TRBV6-1, the J call TRBJ2-7; D is possibly TRBD1 (6 bases). The V gene lost 6 bases and the J gene lost 2 bases, with 20 bases spanning the gap. CDR1 is MNHNS, CDR2 SASEGT, per germline. This CDR3 is built from 16 residues. The CDR3 nucleotides read TGTGCCAGCAGGAGCCCCAGGGGCGTTAACCCCTACGAGCAGTACTTC. Translated, it gives CASRSPRGVNPYEQYF.

This clonotype came up a few times. The chain combines TRBV4-1 with TRBJ2-7; no reliable D call. This CDR3 has 13 residues. CDR1 is MGHRA, CDR2 YSYEKL, per germline. V was cut by 2 bases and J by 7 bases, with 12 bases left in between. The CDR3 reads CASSQSIRKEQYF. The CDR3 DNA reads as TGCGCCAGCAGCCAATCAATCCGGAAAGAGCAGTACTTC.

The chain combines TRBV9 with TRBJ2-3; possibly TRBD1 or TRBD2 for D (5 bases each). The CDR3 consists of 15 residues. Germline V CDR1 and CDR2: SGDLS, YYNGEE. V gave up 0 bases and J gave up 3 bases, with 11 bases separating them. Written as DNA, the CDR3 is TGTGCCAGCAGCGTAGACCCAGGGACGACAGATACGCAGTATTTT. Protein: CASSVDPGTTDTQYF.

This clonotype was recorded many times. The rearrangement links TRBV7-2 to TRBJ2-7; 7 positions match TRBD1. Germline V CDR1 and CDR2: SGHTA, FQGNSA. CDR3 length: 14 amino acids. J gave up 3 bases and V 2 bases, and 4 bases lay outside the gene matches. CDR3: CASSLTGDGYEQYF. The CDR3 coding sequence is TGTGCCAGCAGCTTAACAGGGGATGGCTACGAGCAGTACTTC. Full variable domain (outside the CDR3, taken from reference TRBV7-2 and TRBJ2-7): GAGVSQSPSNKVTEKGKDVELRCDPISGHTALYWYRQSLGQGLEFLIYFQGNSAPDKSGLPSDRFSAERTGGSVSTLTIQRTQQEDSAVYLCASSLTGDGYEQYFGPGTRLTVT.

This sequence joins TRBV5-1 and TRBJ2-7; D call uncertain. The ends were cut back, 2 bases at V and 2 bases at J, with 8 bases in the middle. The V gene's germline CDR1 is SGHRS and CDR2 YFSETQ. The CDR3 is 13 amino acids. The DNA for the CDR3 is TGCGCCAGCAGCTTTCTCTCCACCTACGAGCAGTACTTC. It is translated as CASSFLSTYEQYF.

As for this clonotype: Because the CDR3 is missing its conserved closing phenylalanine or tryptophan, this is likely a read error. DNA of the CDR3: TGTGCCAGCAGTTTCCGAGGGGCAGATACGCAGTATTCT. It is translated as CASSFRGADTQYS. The chain couples TRBV12-3 or TRBV12-4 to TRBJ2-3; D assignment may be TRBD1 or TRBD2 (5 bases each). The length of the CDR3 is 13 residues. The V gene lost 3 bases and the J gene lost 4 bases, with 8 bases spanning the gap.

The V call is TRBV4-2, the J call TRBJ2-1, with 14 bases identical to TRBD2. Germline CDR1 reads LGHNA; CDR2 reads YNFKEQ. The CDR3 has 19 residues. V shed 1 base, J shed 2 bases, and the junction held 7 bases outside the gene matches. CDR3 nucleotide sequence: TGTGCCAGCAGCCAAGTTAGGGGGACTAGCGGGGGAACCTACAATGAGCAGTTCTTC. Its protein is CASSQVRGTSGGTYNEQFF.

The J gene is TRBJ2-3, the V gene TRBV15, with 12 bases identical to TRBD2. CDR3 length equals 19 residues. CDR1 is LNHNV, CDR2 YYDKDF, per germline (reference sequence). V lost 0 bases to trimming and J lost 0 bases; unmatched junction nucleotides: 7. The CDR3: CATSRDFPGLAGSTDTQYF. CDR3 bases: TGTGCCACCAGCAGAGATTTTCCGGGACTAGCGGGTAGCACAGATACGCAGTATTTT.

This clonotype was seen only a few times. This chain links TRBV2 with TRBJ2-7; TRBD2 agrees at 8 bases. CDR1 and CDR2 (germline): SNHLY, FYNNEI. CDR3 size: 16 residues. The V gene end was trimmed by 4 bases and the J gene end by 3 bases; junction bases not matched to a gene: 11. Here the CDR3 reads CASSGGPGLGHYEQYF. The CDR3 DNA is TGTGCCAGCAGTGGGGGTCCGGGACTAGGGCACTACGAGCAGTACTTC.

The chain links TRBV3-1 to TRBJ1-4, with D unresolved. The germline V gene has CDR1 LGHDT and CDR2 YNNKEL (reference sequence). The germline V and J ends were trimmed by 1 base and 5 bases, with 5 bases remaining between them. There are 13 residues in the CDR3. DNA for the CDR3: TGTGCCAGCAGCCAAGCAGGAAATGAAAAACTGTTTTTT. Residues: CASSQAGNEKLFF.